The 24 T cell receptor beta chains presented below share a single source sample, sequenced in a study of cytomegalovirus exposure and HLA in healthy donors. TCRdb keeps only in-frame clones here, not all; method: immunoSEQ multiplex PCR. The table shows about 240,000 clones, with about 90% occurring only once. Sequencing was done on a sample of PBMCs. The origin of the receptors is a woman between 25 and 40 years old in good health and CMV-seropositive.

The rearrangement links TRBV5-6 to TRBJ2-3; a possible D gene is TRBD2 (5 bases). The length of the CDR3 is 16 residues. In germline, CDR1 is SGHDT, CDR2 YYEEEE. V lost 1 base to trimming and J lost 2 bases, with 14 bases between them. The CDR3 bases are TGTGCCAGCAGCTTGTTCAGCGGACCAATCACAGATACGCAGTATTTT. Translation gives CASSLFSGPITDTQYF.

The chain recombines TRBV2 with TRBJ1-3, with TRBD1 identical over 7 bases. Germline V gene lookup returns CDR1 SNHLY and CDR2 FYNNEI. The CDR3 is 12 residues long. The V gene end was trimmed by 6 bases and the J gene end by 8 bases; junction bases not matched to a gene: 4. CDR3 loop: CASSFRGDTIYF. The DNA for the CDR3 is TGTGCCAGCAGCTTCAGGGGGGACACCATATATTTT.

This chain links TRBV7-5 with TRBJ2-7; TRBD2 is the table's D call, not checked against the DNA. TRBV7-5 constitutes a pseudogene. The CDR3 extends over 15 amino acids. The CDR3 sequence: CVRSLGGRASNEQYF. The CDR3, as DNA: TGTGTCAGAAGCTTAGGCGGGAGGGCCTCCAACGAGCAGTACTTC.

Only one count was recorded for this clone. This sequence joins TRBV9 and TRBJ1-2; TRBD1 aligns across 9 bases. CDR3 length equals 13 residues. CDR1 is SGDLS, CDR2 YYNGEE, per germline. The trim removed 3 bases at V and 6 bases at J, leaving 3 bases unmatched. The CDR3 DNA follows: TGTGCCAGCAGCGCCCGGACAGGGGATGGCTACACCTTC. It translates to CASSARTGDGYTF.

The chain has TRBV28 and TRBJ2-1; D might be TRBD1 (6 bases). Germline loops: CDR1 MDHEN, CDR2 SYDVKM. Trimming took off 5 bases at V and 10 bases at J, with 12 bases between the two ends. CDR3 length equals 12 residues. The DNA for the CDR3 is TGTGCCAGCAGTGTACAGGGTTGGGAGCAGTTCTTC. Translating gives CASSVQGWEQFF.

This clone has a single count. The rearrangement uses TRBV9 and TRBJ2-1, with 8 bases aligning to TRBD1. Looked up from germline, CDR1 is SGDLS and CDR2 is YYNGEE. V dropped 4 bases and J dropped 3; count of bases not matched to a gene: 15. CDR3 length equals 18 residues. CDR3 protein: CASSLRTGSLGYYNEQFF. CDR3 coding DNA: TGTGCCAGCAGCCTCCGGACAGGGAGTTTGGGCTACTACAATGAGCAGTTCTTC.

The genes are TRBV25-1 and TRBJ2-5; tentatively, D is TRBD2 (6 bases). The V end was cut by 2 bases, the J end by 0 bases, with 7 bases between. CDR1 and CDR2 (germline): MGHDK, SYGVNS. The CDR3 runs 14 residues. CDR3 amino acids: CASSEGGNQETQYF. Written as DNA, the CDR3 is TGTGCCAGCAGTGAAGGGGGGAACCAAGAGACCCAGTACTTC.

This rearrangement joins TRBV7-9 to TRBJ2-7; D is ambiguous. Between the trimmed V and J ends, which lost 2 bases and 6 bases, there was a span of 8 bases. The CDR3 totals 12 residues. From germline, CDR1 is SEHNR and CDR2 FQNEAQ (reference sequence). In DNA form, the CDR3 reads TGTGCCAGCAGCTTAATCCCCGGCGAGCAGTACTTC. Residues: CASSLIPGEQYF.

The CDR3 coding sequence is TGTGCCAGCAGCCCCTCCGGCACAGATACGCAGTATTTT. As protein: CASSPSGTDTQYF. This rearrangement joins TRBV28 to TRBJ2-3, with unresolved D. Deletions cut 6 bases from V and 1 base from J, with 8 bases between. The CDR3 covers 13 residues. Germline V gives CDR1 MDHEN, CDR2 SYDVKM.

This clone appeared once. The chain has TRBV6-5 and TRBJ2-3; 7 bases are shared with TRBD2. V lost 8 bases to trimming and J lost 0 bases; unmatched junction nucleotides: 2. Looked up from germline, CDR1 is MNHEY and CDR2 is SVGAGI. The CDR3 runs 13 residues. This CDR3 reads CASGGSSTDTQYF. CDR3 DNA sequence: TGTGCCAGCGGCGGGAGCAGCACAGATACGCAGTATTTT.

This chain connects TRBV19 to TRBJ2-7, with TRBD1 matching 8 bases. The CDR3 runs 14 residues. Germline CDR1 is LNHDA and CDR2 is SQIVND (reference sequence). V trimming: 6 bases; J trimming: 7 bases; junction bases outside the gene matches: 11. For the CDR3, the DNA is TGTGCCAGTAGCGACGGGACAGGTACTTTTGAGCAGTACTTC. Translating gives CASSDGTGTFEQYF.

This clone appeared once. The V call is TRBV7-3, the J call TRBJ2-1, with a tentative D call TRBD2 (5 bases). CDR3 length: 12 residues. V shed 4 bases and J shed 8 bases, with 9 bases lying between them. The germline gives CDR1 SGHTA, CDR2 FQGTGA. The CDR3 reads CASSSSRDEQFF. For the CDR3, the DNA is TGTGCCAGCAGCTCCTCGAGGGATGAGCAGTTCTTC.

V and J are TRBV27 and TRBJ2-7; D is unresolved. CDR3 length equals 13 residues. The ends were cut back, 5 bases at V and 7 bases at J, with 15 bases in the middle. Germline CDR1 is MNHEY and CDR2 is SMNVEV (reference sequence). The chain's CDR3 is CASSTRYPVEQYF. Written as DNA, the CDR3 is TGTGCCAGCAGTACCCGCTATCCGGTGGAGCAGTACTTC.

The chain links TRBV18 to TRBJ1-2; maybe TRBD1 (5 bases). The CDR3 sequence is 17 residues long. Germline-derived CDR1 and CDR2 are KGHSH and LQKENI. V was shortened by 2 bases and J by 7 bases, with 23 bases between the two germline ends. CDR3 sequence (DNA): TGTGCCAGCTCACCATTCGGGGGTACGGGTGAGATCGCTGGCTACACCTTC. It specifies CASSPFGGTGEIAGYTF.

The genes are TRBV11-1 and TRBJ2-3, with D perhaps matching TRBD2 (6 bases). Deletions cut 1 base from V and 2 bases from J, with 13 bases between. Germline values: CDR1 SGHAT, CDR2 FQDESV (reference sequence). The CDR3 runs to 16 residues. The CDR3 DNA reads TGTGCCAGCAGCTTAGATCAAGGCGGGGCCACAGATACGCAGTATTTT. Amino acid sequence: CASSLDQGGATDTQYF.

The rearrangement joins TRBV6-1 to TRBJ1-2, with D possibly being TRBD1 (5 bases). The CDR3 runs 15 residues. Germline values: CDR1 MNHNS, CDR2 SASEGT. V was pared by 3 bases and J by 3 bases, with 14 bases between. The DNA of the CDR3 is TGTGCCAGCAGTGACGTTAAGGGGATGTACTATGGCTACACCTTC. Residues: CASSDVKGMYYGYTF.

The genes are TRBV11-3 and TRBJ2-7, with 10 bases that match TRBD2. Trimming removed 5 bases from V and 4 bases from J; junction bases left unmatched: 11. CDR1 and CDR2 from the germline V gene are SGHNT and YENEEA. The CDR3 has 16 amino acids. CDR3 in amino acids: CASSAEPGLAIYEQYF. In nucleotides, the CDR3 is TGTGCCAGCAGCGCAGAACCGGGACTAGCGATTTACGAGCAGTACTTC.

The gene calls are TRBV5-1 and TRBJ2-7, with unresolved D. Trimming cost V 4 bases and J 12 bases, with 23 bases left between them. This CDR3 has 14 amino acids. Germline V gives CDR1 SGHRS, CDR2 YFSETQ. CDR3 nucleotide sequence: TGCGCCAGCAGCCCGGGTTCACTGCCCTCCACCCGGTACTTC. Amino acid sequence: CASSPGSLPSTRYF.

The rearrangement uses TRBV19 and TRBJ2-5; D is possibly TRBD1 (6 bases). The CDR3 covers 16 residues. V was shortened by 9 bases and J by 5 bases, with 25 bases between the two germline ends. In germline, CDR1 is LNHDA, CDR2 SQIVND (reference sequence). CDR3 region: CASNNPGRTRGETQYF. The CDR3 DNA sequence: TGTGCCAGCAACAACCCCGGACGGACAAGGGGGGAGACCCAGTACTTC. Variable domain in full (rest from reference TRBV19 and TRBJ2-5): DGGITQSPKYLFRKEGQNVTLSCEQNLNHDAMYWYRQDPGQGLRLIYYSQIVNDFQKGDIAEGYSVSREKKESFPLTVTSAQKNPTAFYLCASNNPGRTRGETQYFGPGTRLLVL.

V gene TRBV28 combines with J gene TRBJ1-3; D gene uncertain. This CDR3 comprises 17 residues. V lost 6 bases, J lost 2 bases, and 20 bases lay in between. In germline, CDR1 is MDHEN, CDR2 SYDVKM. As DNA, the CDR3 is TGTGCCAGCAGCCAACCCGAAATGGCATCTCCTGGAAACACCATATATTTT. Encoded protein: CASSQPEMASPGNTIYF.

The chain uses TRBV21-1 and TRBJ2-3; TRBD1, the table's D call, lacks a check against the DNA. TRBV21-1 is a pseudogene locus. This CDR3 has 17 residues. The CDR3 DNA sequence: TGTGCCAGCAGCCTCCCACAGGGGGTTACTAGCACAGATACGCAGTATTTT. Protein: CASSLPQGVTSTDTQYF.

The V call is TRBV9, the J call TRBJ1-2, with D tentatively TRBD1 (5 bases). The CDR3 is 15 amino acids. The germline gives CDR1 SGDLS, CDR2 YYNGEE. V was pared by 3 bases and J by 7 bases, with 19 bases between. The chain's CDR3 is CASSASGGGVSGYTF. The CDR3 DNA reads as TGTGCCAGCAGCGCCTCGGGTGGGGGGGTTAGTGGCTACACCTTC.

The V call is TRBV7-9, the J call TRBJ1-1; D remains unclear. Deletions cut 4 bases from V and 5 bases from J, with 17 bases between. The CDR3 spans 15 residues. The germline V gene has CDR1 SEHNR and CDR2 FQNEAQ (reference sequence). CDR3 residues: CASSSRLWPGTEAFF. The CDR3 nucleotides read TGTGCCAGCAGCTCTAGGCTGTGGCCGGGGACTGAAGCTTTCTTT. Combining the CDR3 with reference TRBV7-9 and TRBJ1-1 gives the whole variable domain DTGVSQNPRHKITKRGQNVTFRCDPISEHNRLYWYRQTLGQGPEFLTYFQNEAQLEKSRLLSDRFSAERPKGSFSTLEIQRTEQGDSAMYLCASSSRLWPGTEAFFGQGTRLTVV.

The chain joins TRBV30 to TRBJ2-3, with D maybe TRBD1 (6 bases). Germline assignment: CDR1 GTSNPN and CDR2 SVGIG (reference sequence). The length of the CDR3 is 15 residues. V shed 5 bases and J shed 3 bases, with 18 bases lying between them. CDR3 coding DNA: TGTGCCTGGGGCGGTCCAGGGGTAAGGACAGATACGCAGTATTTT. Its translation: CAWGGPGVRTDTQYF.